This section outlines one T cell receptor beta chain sequence together with its context. This entry is derived from a study of blood T cell repertoires in COVID-19. Study in general: Samples taken during acute and convalescent COVID-19 were collected in the United States, Italy and Spain.

TCRdb's copy holds only in-frame clones and misses some; the assay was immunoSEQ multiplex PCR. The sample consists of roughly 450,000 clones, less than 95% of them appearing once. The sample comprised PBMCs or T cells enriched from blood (not recorded which). The TCR was taken from a man aged 18 to 29 who had recovered from COVID-19.

CDR3 nucleotide sequence: TGCGCCAGCATTCGAACTAACAGGGGTAGCTCCTACAATGAGCAGTTCTTC. This encodes CASIRTNRGSSYNEQFF. The rearrangement joins TRBV23-1 to TRBJ2-1; 7 positions match TRBD1. TRBV23-1 is given ORF status, its function remaining uncertain. CDR3 length equals 17 residues. V shed 7 bases and J 0 bases; nucleotides not matched to a gene: 12.